This T cell receptor beta chain was obtained from a study of CD8+CD57+ T cells in acquired aplastic anemia. As for the study in general: The sorted CD4+ and CD8+ cells yielded an average about 3.5 ug of DNA. Study conclusions and caveats: Twenty-nine was the count of CD8+ CDR3 sequences that patients shared with controls. For CD8+ Simpson's diversity, patients and controls showed no significant difference.

Trimming removed 4 bases at V and 12 bases at J, with 10 bases between. In germline, CDR1 is SGHNT, CDR2 YYREEE (reference sequence). The CDR3 contains 10 residues. The template for TCR beta VDJ and CDR3 sequence profiling was genomic DNA. TCRdb reanalysed the reads using MiXCR and keeps one entry per CDR3 protein. The sample includes some 410,000 distinct CDR3 sequences, 55% to 70% seen only once; the top ten take 4%. A note on this clonotype: The antigen is unknown.

The sequence came from a human donor in good health, serving as a control. V is TRBV5-4 and J is TRBJ1-2; D possibly corresponds to TRBD1 (6 bases). The source material was sorted CD4+, CD8+, or CD8+CD57+ T cells (not recorded which) from PBMCs. The CDR3 region has the DNA TGTGCCAGCAGCCAAGACAGGCACACCTTC. Protein product: CASSQDRHTF. Full variable domain (missing parts from reference TRBV5-4 and TRBJ1-2): ETGVTQSPTHLIKTRGQQVTLRCSSQSGHNTVSWYQQALGQGPQFIFQYYREEENGRGNFPPRFSGLQFPNYSSELNVNALELDDSALYLCASSQDRHTFGSGTRLTVV.